The 19 T cell receptor beta chains given below trace back to one sample, sequenced in a study of cytomegalovirus exposure and HLA in healthy donors. PCR used 60 Vbeta primers and 13 Jbeta primers. Profiled with immunoSEQ multiplex PCR; TCRdb holds only in-frame clones, not every one. This repertoire includes approximately 140,000 clones. What was sequenced was PBMCs. These receptors all stem from a woman aged 40 to 50 in good health and CMV-seronegative.

The chain is built from TRBV2 and TRBJ2-7; TRBD1 matches 7 bases. Germline values: CDR1 SNHLY, CDR2 FYNNEI. The CDR3 is made up of 15 amino acids. The V segment lost 0 bases and the J segment 2 bases; nucleotides outside the gene matches: 4. The CDR3 nucleotides read TGTGCCAGCAGTGAAGCAGGGGGCATCGCCTACGAGCAGTACTTC. This encodes CASSEAGGIAYEQYF.

V gene TRBV7-2 combines with J gene TRBJ1-1, with 7 bases fitting TRBD1. This CDR3 has 17 residues. V dropped 4 bases and J dropped 3; count of bases not matched to a gene: 14. Germline-derived CDR1 and CDR2 are SGHTA and FQGNSA. The CDR3, as DNA: TGTGCCAGCAGCTCAAGAGGCAGGGGGATTTGGGACACTGAAGCTTTCTTT. The encoded protein is CASSSRGRGIWDTEAFF.

The V and J genes are TRBV19 and TRBJ1-4; D gene ambiguous. V shed 3 bases and J shed 4 bases, with 12 bases lying between them. This CDR3 contains 15 residues. Germline V lookup: CDR1 LNHDA, CDR2 SQIVND (reference sequence). The CDR3: CASSIRKQINEKLFF. Written as DNA, the CDR3 is TGTGCCAGTAGTATTAGGAAACAGATTAATGAAAAACTGTTTTTT.

V usage is TRBV5-1 and J usage is TRBJ2-7; the match to TRBD2 covers 7 bases. Germline CDR1 reads SGHRS; CDR2 reads YFSETQ. The CDR3 is 13 residues long. V lost 4 bases and J lost 3; bases outside the gene matches: 4. CDR3 bases: TGCGCCAGCAGCCGAGAGCGGGGCTACGAGCAGTACGTC. It encodes CASSRERGYEQYV.

This rearrangement joins TRBV2 to TRBJ1-6, with D possibly matching TRBD1 (5 bases). Germline values: CDR1 SNHLY, CDR2 FYNNEI. The CDR3 loop spans 13 amino acids. V was clipped by 7 bases and J by 13 bases, with 17 bases between them. The chain's CDR3 is CASTDTSYVPLHF. The CDR3 region has the DNA TGTGCCAGCACGGACACAAGTTATGTGCCCCTCCACTTT.

The rearrangement links TRBV6-4 to TRBJ2-3; no clear D gene. The germline V gene encodes CDR1 MRHNA and CDR2 SNTAGT. V lost 4 bases and J 6 bases, leaving 14 bases between the germline ends. The CDR3 is made up of 14 amino acids. The CDR3 reads CASSVFSPPDTQYF. The CDR3 coding sequence is TGTGCCAGCAGTGTCTTTTCTCCCCCTGATACGCAGTATTTT.

The chain links TRBV5-1 to TRBJ2-1, with D uncertain. The CDR3 length is 16 residues. Germline V lookup: CDR1 SGHRS, CDR2 YFSETQ. V shed 3 bases and J shed 7 bases, with 20 bases lying between them. The CDR3 bases are TGCGCCAGCAGCTATGCCCGGTCTCGAGTCCCAAATGAGCAGTTCTTC. The encoded protein is CASSYARSRVPNEQFF.

This sequence joins TRBV28 and TRBJ2-5; 9 positions agree with TRBD2. CDR1 is MDHEN and CDR2 is SYDVKM in the germline V gene. The CDR3 has 16 amino acids. With V trimmed by 4 bases and J by 2 bases, 8 bases remained unmatched. The CDR3 region has the DNA TGTGCCAGCAGTTCCCCCCTTAGCGGGGGTCAAGAGACCCAGTACTTC. Protein product: CASSSPLSGGQETQYF.

The genes are TRBV6-1 and TRBJ1-6; maybe TRBD1 (5 bases). Germline-derived CDR1 and CDR2 are MNHNS and SASEGT. The length of the CDR3 is 14 residues. Trimming shortened V by 4 bases and J by 5 bases, and 9 bases separated the two germline ends. In nucleotides, the CDR3 is TGTGCCAGCAGTGGGACATCGGATAATTCACCCCTCCACTTT. As protein: CASSGTSDNSPLHF.

V usage is TRBV7-2 and J usage is TRBJ2-1; 7 bases line up with TRBD2. V shed 1 base and J 4 bases; nucleotides not matched to a gene: 4. Germline CDR1 reads SGHTA; CDR2 reads FQGNSA. The CDR3 extends over 15 amino acids. DNA for the CDR3: TGTGCCAGCAGCTTAGATCGGGGGGAGTACAATGAGCAGTTCTTC. This gives the protein CASSLDRGEYNEQFF. The full variable domain, completed using reference TRBV7-2 and TRBJ2-1, is GAGVSQSPSNKVTEKGKDVELRCDPISGHTALYWYRQSLGQGLEFLIYFQGNSAPDKSGLPSDRFSAERTGGSVSTLTIQRTQQEDSAVYLCASSLDRGEYNEQFFGPGTRLTVL.

CDR3 DNA sequence: TGTGCCAGCAGTTATGACAGGGTCAGTCCAGATACGCAGTATTTT. Residues: CASSYDRVSPDTQYF. The V call is TRBV2, the J call TRBJ2-3; 7 bases line up with TRBD1. CDR1 is SNHLY, CDR2 FYNNEI, per germline. The trim removed 5 bases at V and 4 bases at J, leaving 9 bases unmatched. The CDR3 has 15 amino acids.

Turning to this clone: This same CDR3 is encoded by further DNA sequences in the sample. The genes are TRBV25-1 and TRBJ1-6; D might be TRBD1 (6 bases). Germline CDR1 is MGHDK and CDR2 is SYGVNS. The V and J ends lost 6 bases and 5 bases respectively, with 11 bases between them. CDR3 length equals 14 residues. As DNA, the CDR3 is TGTGCCAGCAGAAGGACAGTTGATAATTCACCCCTCCACTTT. This translates into CASRRTVDNSPLHF.

The gene calls are TRBV11-2 and TRBJ1-4; TRBD1 matches 8 bases. This CDR3 has 17 residues. The V and J ends lost 1 base and 6 bases, in that order; junction bases with no gene match: 10. Looked up from germline, CDR1 is SGHAT and CDR2 is FQNNGV. CDR3 nucleotides: TGTGCCAGCAGCTTAGCCTCAGGGGGCGAAGAGGATGAAAAACTGTTTTTT. Protein: CASSLASGGEEDEKLFF.

This rearrangement joins TRBV19 to TRBJ2-2; D is possibly TRBD1 (6 bases). Germline V CDR1 and CDR2: LNHDA, SQIVND (reference sequence). V lost 5 bases to trimming and J lost 4 bases, with 14 bases between them. The length of the CDR3 is 15 residues. The CDR3 DNA reads TGTGCCAGTAGTGCGTCAGGGGCGGTCACCGGGGAGCTGTTTTTT. It encodes CASSASGAVTGELFF.

V gene TRBV9 combines with J gene TRBJ2-2; 11 nucleotides line up with TRBD2. There are 17 residues in the CDR3. The germline V gene has CDR1 SGDLS and CDR2 YYNGEE. J was trimmed by 4 bases and V by 3 bases; bases with no gene match: 8. CDR3 bases: TGTGCCAGCAGCGAATCGACTAGCGGGGAAACCACCGGGGAGCTGTTTTTT. Translation gives CASSESTSGETTGELFF.

The rearrangement joins TRBV5-4 to TRBJ2-3; tentative D call: TRBD2 (6 bases). V shed 0 bases and J shed 4 bases, with 12 bases lying between them. Germline V gene sequence: CDR1 SGHNT, CDR2 YYREEE (reference sequence). The CDR3 runs to 15 residues. The CDR3 sequence is CASSLVIAVADTQYF. CDR3 nucleotides: TGTGCCAGCAGCTTGGTAATAGCGGTCGCAGATACGCAGTATTTT.

In DNA form, the CDR3 reads TGTGCCAGCAGCACCGCGGGGCCTTACAAAGTAGAGACCCAGTACTTC. It codes for CASSTAGPYKVETQYF. The genes are TRBV5-4 and TRBJ2-5; TRBD2 is a possible D gene (6 bases). The V gene lost 4 bases and the J gene lost 4 bases, with 20 bases spanning the gap. Germline-derived CDR1 and CDR2 are SGHNT and YYREEE (reference sequence). The CDR3 has 16 amino acids.

The V and J genes are TRBV7-3 and TRBJ1-5; no clear D gene. Germline-derived CDR1 and CDR2 are SGHTA and FQGTGA. Trimming stripped 6 bases from V and 3 bases from J, with 9 bases between. The CDR3 spans 13 residues. This CDR3 reads CASSEGPNQPQHF. The CDR3 region has the DNA TGTGCCAGCAGTGAGGGCCCCAATCAGCCCCAGCATTTT.

The rearrangement uses TRBV19 and TRBJ1-1; D is perhaps TRBD1 (5 bases). CDR1 and CDR2 (germline): LNHDA, SQIVND (reference sequence). Trimming shortened V by 2 bases and J by 1 base, and 8 bases separated the two germline ends. The CDR3 covers 14 residues. CDR3 nucleotides: TGTGCCAGTAGTATATATACAGGGAACACTGAAGCTTTCTTT. Its translation: CASSIYTGNTEAFF.